The rows below give T cell receptor beta chains drawn from one sample of a study of T cell repertoires in cytomegalovirus infection. TCRdb fed the reads into MiXCR, producing one record per CDR3 protein. The table lists 200,000 to 250,000 distinct CDR3 sequences, about 7% of them singletons. The sequenced sample consisted of PBMCs. These receptors originate from a human donor in good health (CMV status not recorded). Some clones in this sample may be carry-over from other donors' samples. The CDR3 runs from the conserved cysteine through the conserved F or W. A D gene is named only where the DNA matches it firmly. The size field is filled for only some rows; it gives once, few, many or a size class.

j_call: TRBJ1-2
v_call: TRBV7-2
d_call: TRBD1
clone_size: many
cdr3_aa: CASSRGQGGGYGYTF
cdr3_nt: TGTGCCAGCAGCCGTGGACAGGGTGGGGGCTATGGCTACACCTTC

j_call: TRBJ1-1
v_call: TRBV7-2
d_call: .
clone_size: many
cdr3_aa: CASSLRAGINTEAFF
cdr3_nt: TGTGCCAGCAGCTTAAGGGCAGGGATAAACACTGAAGCTTTCTTT

j_call: TRBJ2-6
v_call: TRBV12-3/TRBV12-4
d_call: .
clone_size: many
cdr3_aa: CASTQGIVGANVLTF
cdr3_nt: TGTGCCAGCACCCAGGGGATAGTTGGGGCCAACGTCCTGACTTTC

j_call: TRBJ2-3
v_call: TRBV6-2/TRBV6-3
d_call: .
clone_size: many
cdr3_aa: CASSYRQSTDTQYF
cdr3_nt: TGTGCCAGCAGTTATAGACAGAGCACAGATACGCAGTATTTT

j_call: TRBJ1-6
v_call: TRBV28
d_call: TRBD1
clone_size: many
cdr3_aa: CASSWDRGNSPLHF
cdr3_nt: TGTGCCAGCAGTTGGGACAGGGGGAACTCACCCCTCCACTTT

j_call: TRBJ2-7
v_call: TRBV20-1
d_call: TRBD1
clone_size: few
cdr3_aa: CSADRDRVIYEQYF
cdr3_nt: TGCAGTGCTGATCGGGACAGGGTAATTTACGAGCAGTACTTC

j_call: TRBJ1-1
v_call: TRBV20-1
d_call: TRBD1
clone_size: .
cdr3_aa: CSALRTGSTEAFF
cdr3_nt: TGCAGTGCTCTTCGGACAGGGAGCACTGAAGCTTTCTTT

j_call: TRBJ1-2
v_call: TRBV5-6
d_call: .
clone_size: many
cdr3_aa: CASSNRGGINYGYTF
cdr3_nt: TGTGCCAGCAGCAACCGGGGGGGTATCAACTATGGCTACACCTTC

j_call: TRBJ1-1
v_call: TRBV14
d_call: .
clone_size: many
cdr3_aa: CASSHPGTVNTEAFF
cdr3_nt: TGTGCCAGCAGCCATCCTGGGACGGTGAACACTGAAGCTTTCTTT

j_call: TRBJ1-1
v_call: TRBV7-2
d_call: .
clone_size: many
cdr3_aa: CASSLLYRNTEAFF
cdr3_nt: TGTGCCAGCAGCTTATTGTATAGGAACACTGAAGCTTTCTTT

j_call: TRBJ2-5
v_call: TRBV7-3
d_call: .
clone_size: many
cdr3_aa: CASSLTAGIETQYF
cdr3_nt: TGTGCCAGCAGCTTAACTGCAGGGATAGAGACCCAGTACTTC

j_call: TRBJ2-2
v_call: TRBV20-1
d_call: .
clone_size: many
cdr3_aa: CSARDMRNTGELFF
cdr3_nt: TGCAGTGCTAGAGATATGCGGAACACCGGGGAGCTGTTTTTT

j_call: TRBJ1-1
v_call: TRBV6-2/TRBV6-3
d_call: TRBD1
clone_size: many
cdr3_aa: CASRQGYKNTEAFF
cdr3_nt: TGTGCCAGCCGACAGGGGTACAAGAACACTGAAGCTTTCTTT

j_call: TRBJ1-1
v_call: TRBV7-2
d_call: .
clone_size: many
cdr3_aa: CASSFSGGVNTEAFF
cdr3_nt: TGTGCCAGCAGCTTCTCGGGGGGCGTGAACACTGAAGCTTTCTTT

j_call: TRBJ2-1
v_call: TRBV6-5
d_call: TRBD1
clone_size: many
cdr3_aa: CASSYTLTGGLYNEQFF
cdr3_nt: TGTGCCAGCAGTTACACCTTAACAGGGGGCCTCTACAATGAGCAGTTCTTC

j_call: TRBJ2-3
v_call: TRBV20-1
d_call: TRBD2
clone_size: few
cdr3_aa: CSARQRGGADTQYF
cdr3_nt: TGCAGTGCTAGACAGCGGGGGGGAGCAGATACGCAGTATTTT

j_call: TRBJ1-1
v_call: TRBV2
d_call: .
clone_size: .
cdr3_aa: CASRYGVPGTEAFF
cdr3_nt: TGTGCCAGCAGATACGGAGTCCCGGGCACTGAAGCTTTCTTT

j_call: TRBJ2-7
v_call: TRBV28
d_call: TRBD2
clone_size: many
cdr3_aa: CASSIPGGEQYF
cdr3_nt: TGTGCCAGCAGTATCCCGGGGGGGGAGCAGTACTTC

j_call: TRBJ2-1
v_call: TRBV5-6
d_call: TRBD1
clone_size: many
cdr3_aa: CASSGGQGALVDEQFF
cdr3_nt: TGTGCCAGCAGCGGGGGACAGGGGGCCCTCGTGGATGAGCAGTTCTTC

j_call: TRBJ1-1
v_call: TRBV15
d_call: .
clone_size: many
cdr3_aa: CATRGLGVYTEAFF
cdr3_nt: TGTGCCACCAGGGGACTGGGGGTCTACACTGAAGCTTTCTTT

j_call: TRBJ2-2
v_call: TRBV18
d_call: TRBD1
clone_size: many
cdr3_aa: CASSPSGTGPTGELFF
cdr3_nt: TGTGCCAGCTCACCATCAGGGACAGGTCCCACCGGGGAGCTGTTTTTT

j_call: TRBJ1-5
v_call: TRBV28
d_call: .
clone_size: many
cdr3_aa: CASSLLGQPQHF
cdr3_nt: TGTGCCAGTAGCCTATTGGGTCAGCCCCAGCATTTT

j_call: TRBJ2-7
v_call: TRBV6-2/TRBV6-3
d_call: TRBD1
clone_size: many
cdr3_aa: CASSDRGPYEQYF
cdr3_nt: TGTGCCAGCAGTGACAGGGGCCCCTACGAGCAGTACTTC

j_call: TRBJ1-5
v_call: TRBV6-2/TRBV6-3
d_call: .
clone_size: many
cdr3_aa: CASSYGPSQPQHF
cdr3_nt: TGTGCCAGCAGTTACGGACCTTCTCAGCCCCAGCATTTT

j_call: TRBJ1-3
v_call: TRBV6-1
d_call: TRBD1
clone_size: many
cdr3_aa: CATSTGDGNTIYF
cdr3_nt: TGTGCCACCAGTACAGGGGATGGAAACACCATATATTTT

j_call: TRBJ1-5
v_call: TRBV20-1
d_call: .
clone_size: many
cdr3_aa: CSAKHPRAQHF
cdr3_nt: TGCAGTGCAAAACATCCACGGGCCCAGCATTTT

j_call: TRBJ1-5
v_call: TRBV6-2/TRBV6-3
d_call: .
clone_size: many
cdr3_aa: CASSYVRGDRSNQPQHF
cdr3_nt: TGTGCCAGCAGTTACGTTAGGGGTGACCGTAGCAATCAGCCCCAGCATTTT

j_call: TRBJ1-1
v_call: TRBV7-2
d_call: .
clone_size: .
cdr3_aa: CASSLDGGAWTEVFF
cdr3_nt: TGTGCCAGCAGCTTAGACGGGGGGGCATGGACTGAAGTTTTCTTT